The sequence of this T cell receptor (beta chain) was determined in a study of blood T cell repertoires in COVID-19. Study details: The samples span acute and convalescent COVID-19 from the United States, Italy and Spain. PBMCs, B-cell-depleted T cells, or T cells provided the cDNA or gDNA that made up the material.

In the authors' methods: Reference gene primer amplification gave estimated nucleated cell counts. The protocol was immunoSEQ multiplex PCR, while the TCRdb copy is restricted to in-frame clones and leaves out a portion. The DNA was the basis for D and trimming; V, J and clone size are from that table. The table includes approximately 210,000 clones, 84% detected once. Trimming at V came to 2 bases and at J to 5 bases, leaving 6 bases not matched to a gene. This CDR3 comprises 15 residues. CDR1 and CDR2 (germline): SGHTA, FQGNSA. The sequenced sample consisted of peripheral blood. This TCR came from a woman aged 50 to 60 with active or convalescent COVID-19. The J gene is TRBJ1-2, the V gene TRBV7-2; 9 bases fit TRBD1. The CDR3 DNA is TGTGCCAGCAGCTTACCCATGACAGGGGGATATGGCTACACCTTC. It yields the protein CASSLPMTGGYGYTF.